This T cell receptor beta chain came from a study of response to subunit inactivated influenza vaccine. Unmatched junction bases numbered 5, after V lost 4 bases and J lost 3 bases. The germline V gene has CDR1 SQVTM and CDR2 ANQGSEA. The CDR3 extends over 13 amino acids. TCRdb itself ran the RT-PCR reads through MiXCR, one entry per CDR3 protein. This sample carries about 240,000 distinct CDR3 sequences, 12% of them seen once, and the ten largest clones take about 7.8%. The TCR comes from a man in his forties or fifties who received an inactivated influenza vaccine. The rearrangement uses TRBV29-1 and TRBJ1-2; 7 bases fit TRBD1. The specimen comprised non-naive T cells sorted from PBMCs, sampled about 14 days before vaccination. The CDR3 nucleotides read TGCAGCGTTGGTGTGGGACAGTACTATGGCTACACCTTC. Amino acids: CSVGVGQYYGYTF.